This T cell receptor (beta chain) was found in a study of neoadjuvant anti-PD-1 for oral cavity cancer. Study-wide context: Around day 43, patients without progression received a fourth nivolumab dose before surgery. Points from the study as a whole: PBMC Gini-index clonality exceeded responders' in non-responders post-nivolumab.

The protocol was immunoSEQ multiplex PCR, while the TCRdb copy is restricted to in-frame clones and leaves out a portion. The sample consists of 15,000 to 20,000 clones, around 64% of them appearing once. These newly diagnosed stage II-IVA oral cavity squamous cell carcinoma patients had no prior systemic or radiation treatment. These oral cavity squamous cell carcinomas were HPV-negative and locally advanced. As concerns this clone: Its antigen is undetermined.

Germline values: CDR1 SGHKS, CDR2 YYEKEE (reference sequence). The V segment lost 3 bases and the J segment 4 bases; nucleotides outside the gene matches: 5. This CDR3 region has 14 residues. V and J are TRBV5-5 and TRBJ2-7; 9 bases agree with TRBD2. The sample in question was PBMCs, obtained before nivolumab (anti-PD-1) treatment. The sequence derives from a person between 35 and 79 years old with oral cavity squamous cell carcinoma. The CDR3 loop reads CASSWGTSSYEQYF. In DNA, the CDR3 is TGTGCCAGCAGCTGGGGGACTAGCTCTTACGAGCAGTACTTC.